A selection of T cell receptor beta chains follows, all from one sample in a study of T cells in Graves' hyperthyroidism and ophthalmopathy. MiXCR, applied by TCRdb to the multiplex PCR reads, yields one record per CDR3 protein. The sample contains about half a million distinct CDR3 sequences, less than 25% of which appear only once. Input material: blood. The source is a man between 18 and 29 years old with Graves' hyperthyroidism. CDR3s include the opening cysteine and the closing phenylalanine or tryptophan. A D gene is named only where the DNA matches it firmly. Rows give clone size only sometimes, using once, few, many, or a class for an expanded clone.

clone_size j_call d_call v_call cdr3_aa cdr3_nt
- TRBJ2-6 - TRBV29-1 CSVTPGGAGANVLTF TGCAGCGTTACCCCTGGAGGGGCTGGGGCCAACGTCCTGACTTTC
many TRBJ2-4 TRBD2 TRBV6-5 CASSSSSGGSKNIKYF TGTGCCAGCAGTTCATCTAGCGGGGGGTCCAAAAACATTAAGTACTTC
many TRBJ1-1 - TRBV12-3/TRBV12-4 CASYPRRPTNTEAFF TGTGCCAGCTATCCCCGAAGGCCAACGAACACTGAAGCTTTCTTT
few TRBJ2-7 - TRBV10-3 CAIGTSRGYEQYF TGTGCCATCGGGACTTCCAGGGGATACGAGCAGTACTTC
few TRBJ2-4 - TRBV19 CASSAQGSKAKNIQYF TGTGCCAGTAGTGCTCAGGGGTCCAAGGCCAAAAACATTCAGTACTTC
- TRBJ1-1 - TRBV18 CASSPPGLENTEAFF TGTGCCAGCTCACCACCGGGACTGGAGAACACTGAAGCTTTCTTT
few TRBJ1-1 TRBD1 TRBV7-2 CASSTLGQYTEAFF TGTGCCAGCAGCACCCTGGGACAGTACACTGAAGCTTTCTTT
many TRBJ2-7 - TRBV20-1 CSAINMKDRYEQYF TGCAGTGCTATCAACATGAAGGACAGATACGAGCAGTACTTC
many TRBJ1-2 - TRBV7-8 CASSLERLRTAKGYTF TGTGCCAGCAGCTTAGAGAGACTCAGAACGGCGAAAGGCTACACCTTC
many TRBJ1-1 - TRBV7-9 CASGETEAFF TGTGCCAGCGGAGAGACTGAAGCTTTCTTT
many TRBJ1-5 - TRBV24-1 CATSEGRRGNQPQHF TGTGCCACCAGTGAGGGTCGGCGAGGCAATCAGCCCCAGCATTTT
many TRBJ2-6 - TRBV5-1 CASSLFLAATSGANVLTF TGCGCCAGCAGCCTGTTTTTGGCAGCTACCTCTGGGGCCAACGTCCTGACTTTC
many TRBJ2-7 - TRBV28 CASSLEGREQYF TGTGCCAGCAGTTTAGAAGGGAGAGAGCAGTACTTC
many TRBJ1-1 - TRBV6-1 CASSETVNTEAFF TGTGCCAGCAGTGAGACAGTGAACACTGAAGCTTTCTTT
- TRBJ2-7 - TRBV18 CASSPPQNPYEQYF TGTGCCAGCTCACCACCCCAGAACCCGTACGAGCAGTACTTC
- TRBJ2-5 - TRBV27 CASSLNWQETQYF TGTGCCAGCAGTTTAAACTGGCAAGAGACCCAGTACTTC
many TRBJ1-2 TRBD1 TRBV2 CASSAVTGGVYGYTF TGTGCCAGCAGTGCCGTGACAGGGGGCGTCTATGGCTACACCTTC
many TRBJ2-7 - TRBV2 CASGNLTYEQYF TGTGCCAGCGGAAACTTAACCTACGAGCAGTACTTC
many TRBJ2-7 - TRBV28 CASSFNFQGSLSYEQYF TGTGCCAGCAGTTTTAACTTCCAGGGCAGCCTCTCCTACGAGCAGTACTTC
- TRBJ2-7 TRBD1 TRBV5-1 CASTHGQGSYEQYF TGCGCCAGCACCCATGGACAGGGGTCCTACGAGCAGTACTTC
many TRBJ1-2 - TRBV18 CASSSGQGNGYTF TGTGCCAGTAGTTCCGGGCAGGGAAATGGCTACACCTTC
many TRBJ2-5 - TRBV5-1 CASSLGRIQETQYF TGCGCCAGCAGCTTGGGAAGAATTCAAGAGACCCAGTACTTC
many TRBJ2-5 - TRBV29-1 CSVTQRKETQYF TGCAGCGTCACTCAGAGAAAGGAGACCCAGTACTTC
many TRBJ1-5 - TRBV28 CASSVIEPQHF TGTGCCAGCAGCGTTATCGAGCCCCAGCATTTT
many TRBJ1-3 - TRBV2 CASSAGGNTIYF TGTGCCAGCAGTGCGGGCGGAAACACCATATATTTT
- TRBJ2-2 - TRBV20-1 CSARFGGPDTGELFF TGCAGTGCTAGATTCGGGGGGCCTGACACCGGGGAGCTGTTTTTT
many TRBJ2-2 - TRBV6-1 CASSVVELFF TGTGCCAGCAGTGTCGTGGAGCTGTTTTTT